These T cell receptor beta chains were read from a single sample in a study of T cell responses to AZD1222 COVID-19 vaccine. Profiling relied on immunoSEQ multiplex PCR, and the TCRdb table lists in-frame clones only, not all of them. Of more than 100,000 clones listed, roughly 87% are singletons. The sample consisted of peripheral blood, taken on day 0 of AZD1222 vaccination. Receptors originate from an adult in good health. The CDR3 runs from the conserved cysteine through the conserved F or W. D genes are given only for firm matches. A clone size is listed for some rows: how often the clone was seen (once, few, many), or a class if it is expanded.

d_call	v_call	j_call	clone_size	cdr3_nt	cdr3_aa
TRBD1	TRBV10-2	TRBJ1-2	NA	TGCGCCAGCAGTGAACAGGGGGCAAACTATGGCTACACCTTC	CASSEQGANYGYTF
NA	TRBV6-2/TRBV6-3	TRBJ1-2	NA	TGTGCCAGCAGTTACGGCCTCGCGGAGGGCGAGGGCTACACCTTC	CASSYGLAEGEGYTF
NA	TRBV7-8	TRBJ2-3	NA	TGTGCCAGCAGCCCCGACGGAACCTCCACAGATACGCAGTATTTT	CASSPDGTSTDTQYF
TRBD1	TRBV4-1	TRBJ1-6	NA	TGCGCCAGCAGCCAAGCTTCACCGGGACAGGGTAATTCACCCCTCCACTTT	CASSQASPGQGNSPLHF
TRBD2	TRBV6-1	TRBJ2-5	NA	TGTGCCAGCAGTGAAGCGACTAGCGGGGGAGAGACCCAGTACTTC	CASSEATSGGETQYF
NA	TRBV7-3	TRBJ1-2	NA	TGTGCCAGCAGCTTAAAGTCAGGAAATGGCTACACCTTC	CASSLKSGNGYTF
NA	TRBV10-1	TRBJ2-1	NA	TGCGCCAGCAGTGAGGACCCTAGTCCGGCCTACAATGAGCAGTTCTTC	CASSEDPSPAYNEQFF
NA	TRBV19	TRBJ1-2	NA	TGTGCCACTAGCGCGCATTACTATGGCTACACCTTC	CATSAHYYGYTF
NA	TRBV11-2	TRBJ2-1	NA	TGTGCCAGCAGCCCCAAGGGTTCGGCGGGATCGCGGTACAATGAGCAGTTCTTC	CASSPKGSAGSRYNEQFF
NA	TRBV30	TRBJ1-1	NA	TGTGCCTGGACCCCCCGAGTGGAGGCTTTCTTT	CAWTPRVEAFF
TRBD2	TRBV5-6	TRBJ2-7	NA	TGTGCCAGCAGCGCGGTCAACCGGGACTACCTCGACGAGCAGTACTTC	CASSAVNRDYLDEQYF
NA	TRBV28	TRBJ1-2	NA	TGTGCCAGCAGTTTTGTAGGGACCACCTATGGCTACACCTTC	CASSFVGTTYGYTF
NA	TRBV5-4	TRBJ1-1	NA	TGTGCCAGCAGGATTGGGGGGATGAACACTGAAGCTTTCTTT	CASRIGGMNTEAFF
NA	TRBV6-5	TRBJ1-1	NA	TGTGCCACCGGATCCCAACGAAACACTGAAGCTTTCTTT	CATGSQRNTEAFF
NA	TRBV20-1	TRBJ2-7	NA	TGCAGTGCTAGTTCGATAGGGGAGGCTTACGAGCAGTACTTC	CSASSIGEAYEQYF
TRBD2	TRBV7-2	TRBJ2-7	NA	TGTGCCAGCAGCTTTAGACTAGCGGGAGGGCCCCACGAGCAGTACTTC	CASSFRLAGGPHEQYF
NA	TRBV11-3	TRBJ1-1	NA	TGTGCCAGCAGCTCTTCCACTTGGGAGGGTTACACTGAAGCTTTCTTT	CASSSSTWEGYTEAFF
NA	TRBV6-5	TRBJ2-2	NA	TGTGCCAGCAGTTACTTTAACACCGGGGAGCTGTTTTTT	CASSYFNTGELFF
NA	TRBV28	TRBJ1-6	NA	TGTGCCAGCAGTTTGACAGGAAATAATTCACCCCTCCACTTT	CASSLTGNNSPLHF
TRBD2	TRBV7-9	TRBJ2-7	NA	TGTGCCAGCAGCCCCGGGACTAGCGGCTACGAGCAGTACTTC	CASSPGTSGYEQYF
NA	TRBV27	TRBJ1-2	NA	TGTGCCAGCAGTTTATCAAATTTGGTCGGGAGAGGTGGCTACACCTTC	CASSLSNLVGRGGYTF
NA	TRBV9	TRBJ2-2	NA	TGTGCCAGCAGCCCCCGTGCGGGACTGAACACCGGGGAGCTGTTTTTT	CASSPRAGLNTGELFF
NA	TRBV12-3/TRBV12-4	TRBJ1-1	NA	TGTGCCAGCAGCCCCGCCGGGACCGGAGCTTTCTTT	CASSPAGTGAFF
NA	TRBV27	TRBJ2-4	NA	TGTGCCAGCAGTCCCGTGGGGGACGAGTTACTAGCCAAAAACATTCAGTACTTC	CASSPVGDELLAKNIQYF
NA	TRBV11-2	TRBJ2-6	once	TGTGCCAGCAGCATGATCCGGGACAACCCCTCTGGGGCCAACGTCCTGACTTTC	CASSMIRDNPSGANVLTF
NA	TRBV6-2/TRBV6-3	TRBJ1-1	NA	TGTGCCAGCAGTTACGTCGCCAGGGTGAGGACTGAAGCTTTCTTT	CASSYVARVRTEAFF
NA	TRBV3-1/TRBV3-2	TRBJ1-6	NA	TGTGCCAGCAGCCATACAGGCCTAGGCTATAATTCACCCCTCCACTTT	CASSHTGLGYNSPLHF
NA	TRBV4-1	TRBJ2-1	medium-sized	TGCGCCAGCAGCCAAGCCGGAGGTTTGGTGAATGAGCAGTTCTTC	CASSQAGGLVNEQFF
TRBD1	TRBV9	TRBJ1-4	once	TGTGCCAGCACCGGACAGGGGGCTCCTAATGAAAAACTGTTTTTT	CASTGQGAPNEKLFF
TRBD1	TRBV28	TRBJ1-1	NA	TGTGCCAGCAGCCGTGACAGGGTCACTGAAGCTTTCTTT	CASSRDRVTEAFF
TRBD2	TRBV6-5	TRBJ2-1	once	TGTGCCAGCAGTTTAAGACTAGCTGGCAATGAGCAGTTCTTC	CASSLRLAGNEQFF
TRBD1	TRBV4-1	TRBJ2-7	NA	TGCGCCAGCAGCCAAGTGACAGGGCTGACCTACGAGCAGTACTTC	CASSQVTGLTYEQYF
TRBD1	TRBV28	TRBJ1-1	NA	TGTGCCAGCAGTCCCGACAGGGGGCTAAGGTGGACTGAAGCTTTCTTT	CASSPDRGLRWTEAFF
NA	TRBV4-2	TRBJ1-1	NA	TGTGCCAGCAGCCAATCTAGGACCATGAACACTGAAGCTTTCTTT	CASSQSRTMNTEAFF
NA	TRBV7-8	TRBJ2-7	NA	TGTGCCAGCAGCTGGACAGCGAGAAGCTCCTACGAGCAGTACTTC	CASSWTARSSYEQYF
NA	TRBV10-2	TRBJ2-7	NA	TGCGCCAGCAGTACAGGGTTCGAGCAGTACTTC	CASSTGFEQYF
TRBD2	TRBV13	TRBJ2-5	NA	TGTGCCAGCAGCTTACAACTAGCGGGAGAATCTATAAAGACCCAGTACTTC	CASSLQLAGESIKTQYF
NA	TRBV5-1	TRBJ2-7	NA	TGCGCCAGCAGCTTTTCCCTCCTTTCCTACGAGCAGTACTTC	CASSFSLLSYEQYF
NA	TRBV18	TRBJ2-7	NA	TGTGCCAGCCGAACAGCCGCCCCACCCTACGAGCAGTACTTC	CASRTAAPPYEQYF
NA	TRBV7-9	TRBJ1-1	once	TGTGCCAGCAGCTCCGAGGGCTTCAGGGGTTCGGCTTTCTTT	CASSSEGFRGSAFF
TRBD1	TRBV25-1	TRBJ1-2	NA	TGTGCCAGCAGTGAATCAGGACAGGGCGGCGGCTACACCTTC	CASSESGQGGGYTF
NA	TRBV3-1/TRBV3-2	TRBJ1-6	NA	TGTGCCAGCAGTCGGGATAATTCACCCCTCCACTTT	CASSRDNSPLHF
TRBD1	TRBV14	TRBJ2-5	NA	TGTGCCAGCAGCAGGGACAGGGGGCGCGGAGAGACCCAGTACTTC	CASSRDRGRGETQYF
TRBD1	TRBV27	TRBJ2-7	NA	TGTGCCAGCAAGAATGGACAGGGGGTAAACGAGCAGTACTTC	CASKNGQGVNEQYF
NA	TRBV4-1	TRBJ2-5	NA	TGCGCCAGCAGCCAAGATCGGACGCAGGGAAGGGAGACCCAGTACTTC	CASSQDRTQGRETQYF
NA	TRBV2	TRBJ2-1	once	TGTGCCAGCAGTGCAAACAAGGGGGCCTACAATGAGCAGTTCTTC	CASSANKGAYNEQFF
NA	TRBV11-3	TRBJ1-1	NA	TGTGCCAGCAGCCTTGGGGCAACCACTGAAGCTTTCTTT	CASSLGATTEAFF
NA	TRBV3-1/TRBV3-2	TRBJ1-1	NA	TGTGCCAGCAGCCAAGTTAATACTGAAGCTTTCTTT	CASSQVNTEAFF
TRBD1	TRBV5-8	TRBJ1-5	NA	TGTGCCAGCAGCCGGGGACAGGGATATCAGCCCCAGCATTTT	CASSRGQGYQPQHF
TRBD2	TRBV7-3	TRBJ2-3	NA	TGTGCCAGCAGCACTAGCGGGGGGGCCGGGCCGCAGTATTTT	CASSTSGGAGPQYF